The clone carrying this T cell receptor beta chain was seen only once. Its antigen is not known. The PCR had 60 Vbeta and 13 Jbeta primers. Generated by immunoSEQ multiplex PCR, the TCRdb table keeps only in-frame clones and is missing some. The sample consists of approximately 140,000 clones, approximately 75% of them appearing once. These data belong to a study of cytomegalovirus exposure and HLA in healthy donors. Study details: Early released data had around 88 million unique TCRs, all coming from HLA-typed donors. Study outcomes and limitations: Most likely, a cluster of highly shared sequence variants arose as a sequencing artifact. Reported findings show TCR beta sequences accurately forecast HLA-A and HLA-B alleles in most subjects. Listed as cytomegalovirus-associated were 150 or so TCR beta chains.

The sequenced sample consisted of PBMCs. This receptor was obtained from a woman between 40 and 55 years old in good health and CMV-seropositive.

In DNA, the CDR3 is TGTGCCAGCAGTTTAGTACCGCGGGAGGACAATGAGCAGTTCTTC. Protein sequence: CASSLVPREDNEQFF. The chain uses TRBV27 and TRBJ2-1; TRBD2 matches 8 bases. V lost 2 bases, J lost 5 bases, and 5 bases stayed unmatched. Germline CDR1 reads MNHEY; CDR2 reads SMNVEV (reference sequence). The CDR3 sequence is 15 residues long.